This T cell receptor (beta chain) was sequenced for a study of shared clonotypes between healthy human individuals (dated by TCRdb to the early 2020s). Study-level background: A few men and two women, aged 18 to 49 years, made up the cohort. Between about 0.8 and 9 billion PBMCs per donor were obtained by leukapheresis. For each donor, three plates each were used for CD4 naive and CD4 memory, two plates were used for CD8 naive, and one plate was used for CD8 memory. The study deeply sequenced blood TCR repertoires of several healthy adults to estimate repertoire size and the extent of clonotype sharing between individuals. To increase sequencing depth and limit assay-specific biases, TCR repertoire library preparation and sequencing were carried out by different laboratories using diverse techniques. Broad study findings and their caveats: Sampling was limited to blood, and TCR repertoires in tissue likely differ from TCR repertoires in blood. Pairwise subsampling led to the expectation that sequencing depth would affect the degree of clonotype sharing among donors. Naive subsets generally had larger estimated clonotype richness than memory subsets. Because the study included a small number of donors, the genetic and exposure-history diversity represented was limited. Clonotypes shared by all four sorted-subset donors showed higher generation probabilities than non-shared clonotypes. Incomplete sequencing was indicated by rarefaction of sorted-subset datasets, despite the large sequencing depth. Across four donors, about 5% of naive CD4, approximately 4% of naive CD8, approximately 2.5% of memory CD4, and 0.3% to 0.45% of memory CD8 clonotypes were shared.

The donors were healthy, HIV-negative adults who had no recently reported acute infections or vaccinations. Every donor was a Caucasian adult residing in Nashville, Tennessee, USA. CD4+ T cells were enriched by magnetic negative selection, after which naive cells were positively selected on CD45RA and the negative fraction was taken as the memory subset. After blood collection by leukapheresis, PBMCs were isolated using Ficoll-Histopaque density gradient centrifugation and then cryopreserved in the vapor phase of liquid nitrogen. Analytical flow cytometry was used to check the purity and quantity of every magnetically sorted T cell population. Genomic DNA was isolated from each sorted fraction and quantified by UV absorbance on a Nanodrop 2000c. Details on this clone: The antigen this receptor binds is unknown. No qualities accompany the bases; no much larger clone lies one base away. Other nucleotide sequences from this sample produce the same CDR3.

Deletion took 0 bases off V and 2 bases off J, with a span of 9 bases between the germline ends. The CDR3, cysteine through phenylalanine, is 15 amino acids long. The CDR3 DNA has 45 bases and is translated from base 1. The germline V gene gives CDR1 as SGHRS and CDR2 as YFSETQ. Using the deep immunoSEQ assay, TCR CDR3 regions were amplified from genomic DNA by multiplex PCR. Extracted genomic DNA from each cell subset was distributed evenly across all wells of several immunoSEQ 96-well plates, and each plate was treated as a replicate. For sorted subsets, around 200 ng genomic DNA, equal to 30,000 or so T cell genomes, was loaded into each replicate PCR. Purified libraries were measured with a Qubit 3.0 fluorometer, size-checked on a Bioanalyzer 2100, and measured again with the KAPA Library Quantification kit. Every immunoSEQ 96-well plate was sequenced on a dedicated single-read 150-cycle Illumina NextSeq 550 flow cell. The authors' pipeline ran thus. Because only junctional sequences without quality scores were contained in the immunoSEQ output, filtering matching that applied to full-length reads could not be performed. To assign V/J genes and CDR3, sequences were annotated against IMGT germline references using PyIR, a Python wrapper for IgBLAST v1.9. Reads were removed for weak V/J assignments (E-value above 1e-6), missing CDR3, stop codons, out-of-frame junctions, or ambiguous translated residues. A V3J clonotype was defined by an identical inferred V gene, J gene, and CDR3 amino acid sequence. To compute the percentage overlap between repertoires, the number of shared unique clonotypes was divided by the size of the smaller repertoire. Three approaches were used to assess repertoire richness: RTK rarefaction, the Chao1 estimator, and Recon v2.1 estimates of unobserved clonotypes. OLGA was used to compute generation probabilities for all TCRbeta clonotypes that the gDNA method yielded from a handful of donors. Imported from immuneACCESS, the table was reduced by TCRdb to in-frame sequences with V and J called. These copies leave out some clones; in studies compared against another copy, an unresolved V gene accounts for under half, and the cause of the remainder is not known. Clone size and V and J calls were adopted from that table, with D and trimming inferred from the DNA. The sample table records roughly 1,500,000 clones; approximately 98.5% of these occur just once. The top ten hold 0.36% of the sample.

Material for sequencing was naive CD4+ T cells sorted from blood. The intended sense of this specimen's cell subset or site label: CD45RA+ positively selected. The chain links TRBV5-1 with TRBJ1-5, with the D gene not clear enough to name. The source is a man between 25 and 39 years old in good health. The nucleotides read TGCGCCAGCAGCTTGGAACCAGGAGGCAATCAGCCCCAGCATTTT. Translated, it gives CASSLEPGGNQPQHF.